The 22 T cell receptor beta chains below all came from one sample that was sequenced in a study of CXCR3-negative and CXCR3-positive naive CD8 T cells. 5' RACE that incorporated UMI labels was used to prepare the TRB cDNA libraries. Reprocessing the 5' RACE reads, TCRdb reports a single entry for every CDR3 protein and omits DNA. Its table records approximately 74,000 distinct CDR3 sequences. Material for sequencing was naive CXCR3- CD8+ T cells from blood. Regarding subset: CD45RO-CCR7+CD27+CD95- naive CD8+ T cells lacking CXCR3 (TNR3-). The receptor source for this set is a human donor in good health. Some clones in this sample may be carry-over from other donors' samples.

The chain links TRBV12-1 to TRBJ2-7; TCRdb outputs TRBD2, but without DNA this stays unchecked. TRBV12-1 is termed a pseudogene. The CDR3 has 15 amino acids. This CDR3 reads CASSFAVRLRFWQYF.

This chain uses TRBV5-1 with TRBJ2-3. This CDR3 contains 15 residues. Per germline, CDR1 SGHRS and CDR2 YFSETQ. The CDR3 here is CASSVGAGSTDTQYF. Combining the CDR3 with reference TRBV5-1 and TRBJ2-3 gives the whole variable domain KAGVTQTPRYLIKTRGQQVTLSCSPISGHRSVSWYQQTPGQGLQFLFEYFSETQRNKGNFPGRFSGRQFSNSRSEMNVSTLELGDSALYLCASSVGAGSTDTQYFGPGTRLTVL.

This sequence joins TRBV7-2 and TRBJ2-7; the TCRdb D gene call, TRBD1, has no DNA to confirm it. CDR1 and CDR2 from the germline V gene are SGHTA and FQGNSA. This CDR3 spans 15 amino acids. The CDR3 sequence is CASSQSGGPPYEQYF. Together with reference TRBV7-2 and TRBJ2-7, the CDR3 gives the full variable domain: GAGVSQSPSNKVTEKGKDVELRCDPISGHTALYWYRQSLGQGLEFLIYFQGNSAPDKSGLPSDRFSAERTGGSVSTLTIQRTQQEDSAVYLCASSQSGGPPYEQYFGPGTRLTVT.

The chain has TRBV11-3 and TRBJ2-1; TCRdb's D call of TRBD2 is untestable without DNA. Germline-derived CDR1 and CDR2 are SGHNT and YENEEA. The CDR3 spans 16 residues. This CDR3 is CASSPEVGSNGDEQFF.

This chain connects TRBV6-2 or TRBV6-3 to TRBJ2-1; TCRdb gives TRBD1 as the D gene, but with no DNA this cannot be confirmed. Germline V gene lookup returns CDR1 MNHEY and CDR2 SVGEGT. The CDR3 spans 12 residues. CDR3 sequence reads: CASSQGYNEQFF.

The chain's CDR3 is CASSLVYGQGEDEQYF. The rearrangement uses TRBV11-2 and TRBJ2-7; checking the TCRdb D call of TRBD1 is not possible without DNA. Germline V gene sequence: CDR1 SGHAT, CDR2 FQNNGV. The CDR3 sequence is 16 residues long.

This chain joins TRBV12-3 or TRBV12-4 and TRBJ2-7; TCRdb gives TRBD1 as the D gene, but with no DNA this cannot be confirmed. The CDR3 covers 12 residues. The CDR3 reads CASTGTAYEQYF.

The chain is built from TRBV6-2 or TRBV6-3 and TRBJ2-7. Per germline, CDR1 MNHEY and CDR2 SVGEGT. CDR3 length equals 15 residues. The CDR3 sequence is CASNQKKEYAYEQYF.

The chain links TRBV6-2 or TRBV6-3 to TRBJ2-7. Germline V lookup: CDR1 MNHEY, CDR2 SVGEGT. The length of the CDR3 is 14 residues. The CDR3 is CASSYSPDSYEQYF.

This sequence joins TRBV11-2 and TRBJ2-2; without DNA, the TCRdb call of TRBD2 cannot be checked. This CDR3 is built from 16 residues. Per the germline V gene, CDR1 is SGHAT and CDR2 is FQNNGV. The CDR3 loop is CASSSRLAGKDGELFF.

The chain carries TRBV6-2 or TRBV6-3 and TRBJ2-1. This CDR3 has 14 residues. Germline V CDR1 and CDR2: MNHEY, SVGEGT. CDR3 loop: CASSSWASYNEQFF.

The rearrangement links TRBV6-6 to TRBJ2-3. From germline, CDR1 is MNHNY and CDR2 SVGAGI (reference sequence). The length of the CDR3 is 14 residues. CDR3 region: CASSYTHSTDTQYF.

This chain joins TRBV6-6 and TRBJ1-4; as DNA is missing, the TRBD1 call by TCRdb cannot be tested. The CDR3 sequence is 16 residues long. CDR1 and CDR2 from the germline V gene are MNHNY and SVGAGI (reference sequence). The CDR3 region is CASSPLRDATNEKLFF.

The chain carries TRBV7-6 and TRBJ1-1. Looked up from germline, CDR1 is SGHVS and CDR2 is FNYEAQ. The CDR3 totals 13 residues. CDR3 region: CASSHQMNTEAFF.

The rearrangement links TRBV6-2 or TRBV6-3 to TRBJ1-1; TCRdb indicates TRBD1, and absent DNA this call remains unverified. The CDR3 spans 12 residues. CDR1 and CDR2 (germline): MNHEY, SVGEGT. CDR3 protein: CASSYGGSEAFF.

The CDR3 is CASSPGTGEREQFF. The chain is built from TRBV5-1 and TRBJ2-1; TCRdb lists TRBD1, though no DNA is available to test this call. The germline V gene has CDR1 SGHRS and CDR2 YFSETQ. The CDR3 loop spans 14 amino acids.

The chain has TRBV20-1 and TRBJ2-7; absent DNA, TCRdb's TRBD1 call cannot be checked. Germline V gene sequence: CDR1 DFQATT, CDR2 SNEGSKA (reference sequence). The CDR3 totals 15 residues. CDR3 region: CSANPLAAHPLEQYF.

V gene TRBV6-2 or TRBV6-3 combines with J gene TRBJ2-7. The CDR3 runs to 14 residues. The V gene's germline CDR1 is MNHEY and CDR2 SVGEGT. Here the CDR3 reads CASSYSTSAHEQYF.

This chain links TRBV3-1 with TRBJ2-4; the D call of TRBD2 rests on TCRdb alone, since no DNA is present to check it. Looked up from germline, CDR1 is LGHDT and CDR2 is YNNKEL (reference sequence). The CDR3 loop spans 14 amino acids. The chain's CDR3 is CASSLPRDREGLYF.

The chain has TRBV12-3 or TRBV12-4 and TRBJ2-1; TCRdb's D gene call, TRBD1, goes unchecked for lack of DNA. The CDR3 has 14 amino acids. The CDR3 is CASSSPGAYNEQFF.

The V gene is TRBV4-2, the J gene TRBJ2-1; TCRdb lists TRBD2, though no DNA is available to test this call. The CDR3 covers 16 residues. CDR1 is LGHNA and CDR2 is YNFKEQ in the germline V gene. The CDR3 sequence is CASSQDGTSAYNEQFF.

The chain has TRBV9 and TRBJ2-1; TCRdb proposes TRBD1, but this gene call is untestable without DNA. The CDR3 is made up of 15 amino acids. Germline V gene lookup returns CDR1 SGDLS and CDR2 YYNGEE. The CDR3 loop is CASSVGGGAYNERFF.